These T cell receptor beta chains were read from a single sample in a study of shared clonotypes between healthy human individuals. TCRdb's copy holds only in-frame clones and misses some; the assay was immunoSEQ multiplex PCR. The sample consists of under 2.5 million clones, 85% to 95% of them appearing once. The sample consisted of naive CD4+ T cells from PBMCs. All receptors derive from a man between 18 and 35 years old in good health. Some clones in this sample may be carry-over from other donors' samples. CDR3s leave out the opening cysteine and the closing phenylalanine or tryptophan. Fields, in order: J gene, V gene, CDR3 protein.

TRBJ2-1 | TRBV5-1 | ASSFGGGSSYNEQF
TRBJ2-2 | TRBV5-4 | ASSLGQPNTGELF
TRBJ2-7 | TRBV11-2 | ASSSLFGLAGEQY
TRBJ2-5 | TRBV28 | ASSSLAGGGETQY
TRBJ1-1 | TRBV19 | ASSTTGGDTEAF
TRBJ2-7 | TRBV11-2 | ASSFVYESYEQY
TRBJ2-1 | TRBV7-9 | ASSLERKGNEQF
TRBJ2-5 | TRBV5-1 | ASSWGEETQY
TRBJ2-7 | TRBV5-4 | ASSWAKTDTYEQY
TRBJ1-5 | TRBV28 | ASSFAGTGMLQPQH
TRBJ2-2 | TRBV30 | AWSVGLPGELF
TRBJ1-3 | TRBV6-6 | ASSAQVVGNTIY
TRBJ1-2 | TRBV12-5 | ASAFGQGYGYT
TRBJ2-1 | TRBV18 | ASSPPGSSGSYGGEQF
TRBJ1-5 | TRBV6-6 | ASADIANQPQH
TRBJ2-3 | TRBV5-4 | ASSPEISTDTQY
TRBJ2-7 | TRBV4-2 | ASKPSGGELYEQY
TRBJ1-2 | TRBV2 | ASSSGGGRYGYT
TRBJ2-7 | TRBV5-8 | ARPRGASSYEQY
TRBJ1-1 | TRBV10-3 | AISESRGMDTEAF
TRBJ2-2 | TRBV9 | ASSVTSASTGELF
TRBJ1-5 | TRBV11-3 | ASSLSRTAEYSNQPQH
TRBJ2-7 | TRBV7-3 | ASSRTPFYEQY
TRBJ2-1 | TRBV7-2 | ASSLAGAGGYNEQF
TRBJ1-1 | TRBV5-1 | ASAWGAGQNTEAF
TRBJ2-7 | TRBV18 | ASSPHGPAEQY
TRBJ2-7 | TRBV10-2 | ASSEPNLGVYGQY
TRBJ2-4 | TRBV4-1 | ASSQEVVTGQNIQY